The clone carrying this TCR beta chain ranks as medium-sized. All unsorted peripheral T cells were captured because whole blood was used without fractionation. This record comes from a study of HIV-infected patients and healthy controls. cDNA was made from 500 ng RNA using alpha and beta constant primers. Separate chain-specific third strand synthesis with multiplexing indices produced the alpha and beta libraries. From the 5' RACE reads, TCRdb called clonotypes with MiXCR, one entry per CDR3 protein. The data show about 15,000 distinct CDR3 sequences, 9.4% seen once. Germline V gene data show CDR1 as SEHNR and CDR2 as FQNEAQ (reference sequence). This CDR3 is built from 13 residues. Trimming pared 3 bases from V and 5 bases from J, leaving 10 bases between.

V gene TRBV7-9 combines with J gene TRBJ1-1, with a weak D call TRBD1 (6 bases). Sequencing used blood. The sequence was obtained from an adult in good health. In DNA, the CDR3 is TGTGCCAGCAGCTTCCAGGGGTGGACTGAAGCTTTCTTT. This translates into CASSFQGWTEAFF.